One sample yielded the 23 T cell receptor beta chains listed below, sequenced in a study of shared clonotypes between healthy human individuals. Measured with immunoSEQ multiplex PCR; TCRdb has only the in-frame clones, and not every one. Found here are roughly 120,000 clones, approximately 70% of them singletons; the top ten hold around 23%. The sample was memory CD8+ T cells sorted from blood. Described subset: CD45RO+ cells pooled with CCR7-negative TemRA cells. These TCRs come from a woman aged 30 to 39 in good health.

CDR3 bases: TGTGCCAGCAGCGTAGCTCAGGTCGGCTATGGCTACACCTTC. Its protein product is CASSVAQVGYGYTF. The gene calls are TRBV9 and TRBJ1-2; D is ambiguous. The CDR3 is 14 residues long. Germline CDR1 reads SGDLS; CDR2 reads YYNGEE. The ends were cut back, 0 bases at V and 4 bases at J, with 10 bases in the middle. Using reference TRBV9 and TRBJ1-2 for the parts outside the CDR3, the full variable domain is DSGVTQTPKHLITATGQRVTLRCSPRSGDLSVYWYQQSLDQGLQFLIQYYNGEERAKGNILERFSAQQFPDLHSELNLSSLELGDSALYFCASSVAQVGYGYTFGSGTRLTVV.

V gene TRBV7-6 combines with J gene TRBJ2-5; D may be TRBD1 (6 bases). Trimming cost V 4 bases and J 1 base, with 16 bases left between them. This CDR3 spans 16 amino acids. Germline V lookup: CDR1 SGHVS, CDR2 FNYEAQ. The CDR3 coding sequence is TGTGCCAGCAGCTCATGGACAGTCCAAATCCAAGAGACCCAGTACTTC. Translating gives CASSSWTVQIQETQYF.

V usage is TRBV28 and J usage is TRBJ1-1; 7 bases map to TRBD1. The CDR3 sequence is 15 residues long. Losses at the gene ends were 5 bases for V and 5 bases for J; bases not matched to a gene: 11. Germline-derived CDR1 and CDR2 are MDHEN and SYDVKM. The CDR3 loop reads CASSLGQPSGTEAFF. The CDR3, as DNA: TGTGCCAGCAGTCTGGGACAGCCAAGTGGGACTGAAGCTTTCTTT.

A few counts support this clone. V gene TRBV5-6 combines with J gene TRBJ2-3; D call uncertain. Trimming stripped 1 base from V and 5 bases from J, with 5 bases between. Germline loops: CDR1 SGHDT, CDR2 YYEEEE. The length of the CDR3 is 12 residues. CDR3 nucleotides: TGTGCCAGCAGCTTGATGCGAGATACGCAGTATTTT. This codes for CASSLMRDTQYF.

This chain connects TRBV7-7 to TRBJ2-2; 7 bases match TRBD2. The CDR3 spans 15 residues. The germline gives CDR1 SSHAT, CDR2 FNYEAQ (reference sequence). V was pared by 5 bases and J by 4 bases, with 7 bases of the junction left unmatched. The CDR3 here is CASSQNWGGTGELFF. The CDR3 nucleotides read TGTGCCAGCAGCCAAAACTGGGGGGGCACCGGGGAGCTGTTTTTT.

This clone has only a few counts. The gene calls are TRBV5-6 and TRBJ2-7; TRBD2 agrees at 12 bases. Germline V gene data show CDR1 as SGHDT and CDR2 as YYEEEE. With V trimmed by 4 bases and J by 3 bases, 5 bases remained unmatched. The CDR3 runs to 15 residues. The CDR3 nucleotides are TGTGCCAGCAGCGACAGGACTAGCGGGATCTACGAGCAGTACTTC. Its translation: CASSDRTSGIYEQYF.

This chain uses TRBV11-2 with TRBJ2-7; 12 bases align to TRBD2. In germline, CDR1 is SGHAT, CDR2 FQNNGV. V was clipped by 4 bases and J by 1 base; unmatched bases: 8. The CDR3 totals 17 residues. CDR3 in amino acids: CASSSDTSGRPSYEQYF. The DNA for the CDR3 is TGTGCCAGCAGCTCCGACACTAGCGGGAGGCCTTCCTACGAGCAGTACTTC.

The rearrangement links TRBV9 to TRBJ2-2; D may be TRBD1 (5 bases). CDR3 length equals 15 residues. CDR1 SGDLS and CDR2 YYNGEE come from the germline V gene. V lost 0 bases, J lost 6 bases, and 12 bases lay in between. The CDR3 here is CASSVGGAGSGELFF. In DNA form, the CDR3 reads TGTGCCAGCAGCGTAGGGGGCGCAGGTTCCGGGGAGCTGTTTTTT.

This clone has only a few counts. The chain carries TRBV27 and TRBJ2-3; D is perhaps TRBD1 (6 bases). Per the germline V gene, CDR1 is MNHEY and CDR2 is SMNVEV (reference sequence). This CDR3 has 15 amino acids. V was pared by 3 bases and J by 2 bases, with 12 bases between. This CDR3 reads CASSLGHQNTDTQYF. CDR3 in DNA: TGTGCCAGCAGTTTGGGACATCAAAACACAGATACGCAGTATTTT.

This chain uses TRBV10-3 with TRBJ2-7, with 9 positions matching TRBD1. CDR1 and CDR2 from the germline V gene are ENHRY and SYGVKD. Trimming took 4 bases from V and 2 from J; bases not matched to a gene: 9. The length of the CDR3 is 16 residues. CDR3 in DNA: TGTGCCATCAGTGGGGACAGGGACCCCTGGGCCTACGAGCAGTACTTC. Translating gives CAISGDRDPWAYEQYF.

V is TRBV6-4 and J is TRBJ2-1; TRBD2 agrees at 12 bases. Germline V gives CDR1 MRHNA, CDR2 SNTAGT. The CDR3 sequence is 15 residues long. J gave up 9 bases and V 9 bases, and 12 bases lay outside the gene matches. CDR3 protein: CARNPSGRDFGEQFF. The CDR3 DNA reads TGTGCCAGGAACCCTAGCGGGAGGGACTTCGGTGAGCAGTTCTTC.

The chain is built from TRBV28 and TRBJ1-2, with D perhaps TRBD1 (5 bases). The germline V and J ends were trimmed by 1 base and 6 bases, with 12 bases remaining between them. Per the germline V gene, CDR1 is MDHEN and CDR2 is SYDVKM. CDR3 length equals 14 residues. CDR3 DNA: TGTGCCAGCAGTTTATTTGCAGGGTTGGATGGCTACACCTTC. This sequence encodes CASSLFAGLDGYTF.

This rearrangement joins TRBV6-5 to TRBJ1-3; 7 bases agree with TRBD1. The CDR3 is 15 residues long. Germline values: CDR1 MNHEY, CDR2 SVGAGI. J lost 7 bases, V lost 6 bases, and 12 bases had no gene match. The CDR3 DNA is TGTGCCAGCAGCCTGGGGACCGCAGGGGGGAACACCATATATTTT. It codes for CASSLGTAGGNTIYF.

The chain has TRBV25-1 and TRBJ2-5; D perhaps matches TRBD2 (5 bases). The CDR3 runs 18 residues. The V gene lost 3 bases and the J gene lost 2 bases, with 22 bases spanning the gap. Germline values: CDR1 MGHDK, CDR2 SYGVNS. Here the CDR3 reads CASSDTERRSLSQETQYF. DNA of the CDR3: TGTGCCAGCAGTGATACGGAGAGGAGGAGTCTTTCTCAAGAGACCCAGTACTTC.

J is TRBJ2-5 and V is TRBV2, with 10 positions matching TRBD1. The CDR3 has 14 residues. Germline V gives CDR1 SNHLY, CDR2 FYNNEI. V was clipped by 8 bases and J by 4 bases; unmatched bases: 7. CDR3 residues: CASGRQGAGETQYF. The CDR3 DNA sequence: TGTGCCAGCGGCCGACAGGGGGCCGGAGAGACCCAGTACTTC.

The chain links TRBV5-1 to TRBJ2-7, with 7 bases fitting TRBD1. Germline CDR1 SGHRS, CDR2 YFSETQ. V trimming: 1 base; J trimming: 0 bases; junction bases outside the gene matches: 7. The CDR3 length is 16 residues. CDR3 nucleotides: TGCGCCAGCAGCTTGTCTTTCGGGGACAGCTCCTACGAGCAGTACTTC. Translation: CASSLSFGDSSYEQYF.

The chain couples TRBV11-2 to TRBJ2-7; TRBD2 might be the D (5 bases). There are 15 residues in the CDR3. Between the trimmed V and J ends, which lost 2 bases and 7 bases, there was a span of 18 bases. In germline, CDR1 is SGHAT, CDR2 FQNNGV. For the CDR3, the DNA is TGTGCCAGCAGCTTATTTTCTGGGCCTTCGGGGGAGCAGTACTTC. It specifies CASSLFSGPSGEQYF.

The J gene is TRBJ2-1, the V gene TRBV4-1, with 9 positions matching TRBD1. Germline values: CDR1 MGHRA, CDR2 YSYEKL. CDR3 length: 17 residues. V lost 0 bases and J lost 4; bases outside the gene matches: 7. The CDR3 nucleotides read TGCGCCAGCAGCCAAGATTATCGGACAGGGGTATACAATGAGCAGTTCTTC. Its protein product is CASSQDYRTGVYNEQFF.

The V and J genes are TRBV7-2 and TRBJ1-1; 7 bases are a match to TRBD1. CDR3 length: 17 amino acids. V lost 6 bases to trimming and J lost 1 base; unmatched junction nucleotides: 14. From germline, CDR1 is SGHTA and CDR2 FQGNSA. The CDR3 region has the DNA TGTGCCAGCAGGTACAGGGGTAGACCCTCTCCGAACACTGAAGCTTTCTTT. Translated, it gives CASRYRGRPSPNTEAFF.

The gene calls are TRBV2 and TRBJ2-5; no definite D call. The J call may be in error: the DNA end matches TRBJ2-7 better. The CDR3 is made up of 14 amino acids. Germline CDR1 is SNHLY and CDR2 is FYNNEI. Here the CDR3 reads CASSEGLASYEQYF. The CDR3 DNA is TGTGCCAGCAGTGAGGGATTGGCGTCCTACGAGCAGTACTTC.

The rearrangement uses TRBV11-2 and TRBJ1-1; D uncertain. Trimming shortened V by 1 base and J by 3 bases, and 9 bases separated the two germline ends. This CDR3 spans 14 amino acids. The V gene's germline CDR1 is SGHAT and CDR2 FQNNGV. CDR3 sequence (DNA): TGTGCCAGCAGCTTAGCCCAATGGTACACTGAAGCTTTCTTT. Its protein is CASSLAQWYTEAFF.

The chain is built from TRBV30 and TRBJ2-5; tentative D call: TRBD1 (5 bases). TRBJ2-7 matches the DNA end more closely, so the J call is doubtful. CDR3 length: 15 residues. Germline CDR1 is GTSNPN and CDR2 is SVGIG (reference sequence). The CDR3 DNA follows: TGTGCCTGGAGTGTAGAGACAGCTAGCTCCTACGAGCAGTACTTC. Protein product: CAWSVETASSYEQYF.

The chain joins TRBV2 to TRBJ2-2; 13 bases match TRBD2. The CDR3 totals 15 residues. V dropped 10 bases and J dropped 7; count of bases not matched to a gene: 9. Germline CDR1 is SNHLY and CDR2 is FYNNEI. CDR3 loop: CATGLAGVSFGELFF. The CDR3, as DNA: TGTGCCACCGGACTAGCGGGAGTTAGTTTCGGGGAGCTGTTTTTT. The full variable domain, in which reference TRBV2 and TRBJ2-2 provide the parts outside the CDR3, is EPEVTQTPSHQVTQMGQEVILRCVPISNHLYFYWYRQILGQKVEFLVSFYNNEISEKSEIFDDQFSVERPDGSNFTLKIRSTKLEDSAMYFCATGLAGVSFGELFFGEGSRLTVL.